This T cell receptor beta chain appears in the sequencing data of a study of shared clonotypes between healthy human individuals. Cells designated naive CD8 were CD45RO-negative and were positively selected for CCR7, with terminally differentiated effector memory CD45RA+ cells excluded. Original processing methods: Sequence data from immunoSEQ were junction-only and lacked quality scores; consequently, filtering differed. Clones were sequenced by immunoSEQ multiplex PCR, and TCRdb holds only the in-frame ones, with some missing. That table supplies the V and J calls and clone size; D and trimming were determined from the DNA. The sample lists millions of clones, about 95% occurring once. The CDR3 loop spans 14 amino acids. V lost 5 bases and J lost 1, with 15 bases in between. Looked up from germline, CDR1 is SQVTM and CDR2 is ANQGSEA. Of note for this clone: Antigen specificity is unknown.

Whole-study findings and limits: Donor clonotype sharing was expected to depend on sequencing depth. The researchers took only blood, and tissue repertoires probably look different.

This sequence joins TRBV29-1 and TRBJ2-7; a weak D match, TRBD1 (5 bases). The TCR comes from a man between 18 and 35 years old in good health. The sample was naive CD8+ T cells sorted from blood. The CDR3 region has the DNA TGCAGCGTTTACTTTTATGACAGATCCTACGAGCAGTACTTC. Residues: CSVYFYDRSYEQYF.